Below are 11 T cell receptor beta chains sequenced from a single sample in a study of cytomegalovirus exposure and HLA in healthy donors. The PCR made use of 60 Vbeta and 13 Jbeta primers. TCRdb's copy holds only in-frame clones and misses some; the assay was immunoSEQ multiplex PCR. The sample shows over 150,000 clones, 68% of them seen only once. Material: PBMCs. Receptors were obtained from a woman between 18 and 30 years old in good health and CMV-seropositive.

The gene calls are TRBV18 and TRBJ1-5; 11 bases fit TRBD1. The CDR3 is 18 amino acids. The germline CDR1 and CDR2 sequences are KGHSH and LQKENI. J was trimmed by 4 bases and V by 6 bases; bases with no gene match: 14. The CDR3 region has the DNA TGTGCCAGCTCCTCCGGGACAGGGGGTTCCGTAGGAAATCAGCCCCAGCATTTT. Translation gives CASSSGTGGSVGNQPQHF.

This rearrangement joins TRBV7-2 to TRBJ2-5; no firm D call. The length of the CDR3 is 15 residues. V lost 2 bases, J lost 5 bases, and 15 bases lay in between. Germline CDR1 SGHTA, CDR2 FQGNSA. CDR3 DNA: TGTGCCAGCAGCTTATTTACGGGTCACCGGGAGACCCAGTACTTC. Its protein product is CASSLFTGHRETQYF.

The chain recombines TRBV9 with TRBJ2-1, with 11 bases that match TRBD1. With V trimmed by 0 bases and J by 6 bases, 5 bases remained unmatched. CDR3 size: 16 residues. Germline V gives CDR1 SGDLS, CDR2 YYNGEE. In DNA form, the CDR3 reads TGTGCCAGCAGCGTAGGGGACAGGGGGGTTCGCAATGAGCAGTTCTTC. Translated: CASSVGDRGVRNEQFF.

The V and J genes are TRBV4-1 and TRBJ2-3; 10 nucleotides align to TRBD2. In germline, CDR1 is MGHRA, CDR2 YSYEKL. V lost 3 bases and J lost 6; bases outside the gene matches: 6. This CDR3 spans 15 amino acids. As DNA, the CDR3 is TGCGCCAGCAGCCACCTCGGACTAGCGGTTGATACGCAGTATTTT. It specifies CASSHLGLAVDTQYF.

The chain has TRBV5-1 and TRBJ2-1; 11 positions agree with TRBD2. In germline, CDR1 is SGHRS, CDR2 YFSETQ. The CDR3 consists of 16 residues. V shed 1 base, J shed 7 bases, and the junction held 7 bases outside the gene matches. CDR3 residues: CASSLYETSGANEQFF. CDR3 DNA: TGCGCCAGCAGCTTGTACGAGACTAGCGGGGCTAATGAGCAGTTCTTC.

The chain recombines TRBV6-1 with TRBJ1-1; 7 nucleotides align to TRBD1. CDR3 size: 14 residues. Germline assignment: CDR1 MNHNS and CDR2 SASEGT. Losses at the gene ends were 6 bases for V and 0 bases for J; bases not matched to a gene: 4. CDR3 sequence reads: CASSQGQLNTEAFF. As DNA, the CDR3 is TGTGCCAGCAGCCAGGGACAGCTGAACACTGAAGCTTTCTTT.

This chain uses TRBV7-2 with TRBJ1-1; D ambiguous. Trimming took 5 bases from V and 7 from J, leaving 20 bases between them. CDR3 length: 15 amino acids. CDR1 and CDR2 (germline): SGHTA, FQGNSA. Written as DNA, the CDR3 is TGTGCCAGCAGCCTCCGAAGTGTGGAGGTTGGTGAAGCTTTCTTT. The encoded protein is CASSLRSVEVGEAFF.

This sequence joins TRBV18 and TRBJ1-3; 10 bases are a match to TRBD1. The CDR3 covers 16 residues. The V gene end was trimmed by 6 bases and the J gene end by 0 bases; junction bases not matched to a gene: 5. Germline CDR1 reads KGHSH; CDR2 reads LQKENI. CDR3 loop: CASSRQGASSGNTIYF. CDR3 coding DNA: TGTGCCAGCTCTCGACAGGGGGCCTCCTCTGGAAACACCATATATTTT.

This clone has only one observation. The rearrangement joins TRBV30 to TRBJ2-5; D might be TRBD1 (6 bases). CDR3 length: 17 amino acids. V was shortened by 4 bases and J by 5 bases, with 26 bases between the two germline ends. From germline, CDR1 is GTSNPN and CDR2 SVGIG (reference sequence). The CDR3 coding sequence is TGTGCCTGGATAAGGGACCCCTCCAGGGGAATATGGGAGACCCAGTACTTC. Translating it yields CAWIRDPSRGIWETQYF.

The chain has TRBV6-6 and TRBJ1-1, with D tentatively TRBD1 (6 bases). The CDR3 sequence is 13 residues long. Trimming removed 8 bases from V and 4 bases from J, with 14 bases in between. The V gene's germline CDR1 is MNHNY and CDR2 SVGAGI (reference sequence). As DNA, the CDR3 is TGTGCCAGCGGTTTAGGCAGGGGCACTGAAGCTTTCTTT. This translates into CASGLGRGTEAFF.

The chain has TRBV15 and TRBJ1-2; 7 bases agree with TRBD1. After removal of 0 bases from V and 6 bases from J, the junction contained 1 base not matched to a gene. This CDR3 has 13 amino acids. CDR1 and CDR2 (germline): LNHNV, YYDKDF (reference sequence). The CDR3 bases are TGTGCCACCAGCAGAGACAGGGGGGATGGCTACACCTTC. The encoded protein is CATSRDRGDGYTF.